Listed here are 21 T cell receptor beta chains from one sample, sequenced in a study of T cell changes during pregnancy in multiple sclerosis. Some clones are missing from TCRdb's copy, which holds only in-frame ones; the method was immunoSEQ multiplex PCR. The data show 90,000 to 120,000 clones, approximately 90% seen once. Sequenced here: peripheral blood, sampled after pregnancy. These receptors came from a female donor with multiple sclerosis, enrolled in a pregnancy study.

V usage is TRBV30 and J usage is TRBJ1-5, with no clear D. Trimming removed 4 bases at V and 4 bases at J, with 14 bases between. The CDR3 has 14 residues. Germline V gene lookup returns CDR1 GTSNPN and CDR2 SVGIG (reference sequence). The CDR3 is CAWTQDGGNQPQHF. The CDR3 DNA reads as TGTGCCTGGACGCAGGACGGAGGAAATCAGCCCCAGCATTTT.

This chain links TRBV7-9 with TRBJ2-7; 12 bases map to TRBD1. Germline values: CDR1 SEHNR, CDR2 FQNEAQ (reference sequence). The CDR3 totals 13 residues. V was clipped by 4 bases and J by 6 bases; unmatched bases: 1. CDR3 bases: TGTGCCAGCAGCTGGGACAGGGGGCGCGAGCAGTACTTC. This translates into CASSWDRGREQYF.

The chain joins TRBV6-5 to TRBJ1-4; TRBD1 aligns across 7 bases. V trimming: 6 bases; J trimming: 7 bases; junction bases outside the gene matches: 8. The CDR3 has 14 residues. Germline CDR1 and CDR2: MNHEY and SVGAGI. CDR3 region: CASSNRGEGEKLFF. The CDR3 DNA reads TGTGCCAGCAGCAACAGGGGTGAGGGTGAAAAACTGTTTTTT.

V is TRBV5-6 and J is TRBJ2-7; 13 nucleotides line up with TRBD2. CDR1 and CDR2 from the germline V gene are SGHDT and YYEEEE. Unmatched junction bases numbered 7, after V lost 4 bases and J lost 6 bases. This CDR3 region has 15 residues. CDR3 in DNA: TGTGCCAGCAGCCCTAGGGGACTAGCGGGGATCGAGCAGTACTTC. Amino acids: CASSPRGLAGIEQYF.

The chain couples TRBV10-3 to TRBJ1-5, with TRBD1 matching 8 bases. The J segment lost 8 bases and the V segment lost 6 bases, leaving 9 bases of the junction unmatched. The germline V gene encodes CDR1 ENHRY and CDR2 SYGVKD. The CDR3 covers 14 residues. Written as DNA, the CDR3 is TGTGCCATCAGCGACCCAGGGGGCGGGGAGCCCCAGCATTTT. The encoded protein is CAISDPGGGEPQHF.

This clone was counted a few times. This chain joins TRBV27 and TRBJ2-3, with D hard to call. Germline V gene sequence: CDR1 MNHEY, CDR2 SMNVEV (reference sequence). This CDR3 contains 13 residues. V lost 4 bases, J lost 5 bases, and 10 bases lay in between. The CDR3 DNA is TGTGCCAGCAGTTCCTACTCCCTAGATACGCAGTATTTT. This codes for CASSSYSLDTQYF.

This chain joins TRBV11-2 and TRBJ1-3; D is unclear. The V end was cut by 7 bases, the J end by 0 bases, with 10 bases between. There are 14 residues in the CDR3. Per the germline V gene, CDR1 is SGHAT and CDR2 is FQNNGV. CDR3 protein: CASIDRSSGNTIYF. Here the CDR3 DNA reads TGTGCCAGCATCGATCGGAGCTCTGGAAACACCATATATTTT.

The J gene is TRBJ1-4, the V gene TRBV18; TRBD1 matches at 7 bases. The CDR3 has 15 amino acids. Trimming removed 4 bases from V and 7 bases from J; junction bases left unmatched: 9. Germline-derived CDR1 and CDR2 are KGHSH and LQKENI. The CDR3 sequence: CASSLTQGQSEKLFF. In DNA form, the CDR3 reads TGTGCCAGCTCACTGACGCAGGGACAGTCTGAAAAACTGTTTTTT. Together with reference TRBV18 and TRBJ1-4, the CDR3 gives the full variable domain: NAGVMQNPRHLVRRRGQEARLRCSPMKGHSHVYWYRQLPEEGLKFMVYLQKENIIDESGMPKERFSAEFPKEGPSILRIQQVVRGDSAAYFCASSLTQGQSEKLFFGSGTQLSVL.

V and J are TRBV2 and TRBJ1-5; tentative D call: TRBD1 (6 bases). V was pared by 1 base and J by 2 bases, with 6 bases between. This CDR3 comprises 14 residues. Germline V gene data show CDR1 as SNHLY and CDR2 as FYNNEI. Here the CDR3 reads CASSEDRGNQPQHF. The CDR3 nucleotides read TGTGCCAGCAGTGAAGACAGGGGCAATCAGCCCCAGCATTTT.

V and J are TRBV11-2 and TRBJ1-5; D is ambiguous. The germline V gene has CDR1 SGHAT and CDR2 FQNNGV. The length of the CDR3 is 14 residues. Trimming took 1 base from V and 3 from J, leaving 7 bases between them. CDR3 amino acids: CASSLGVDNQPQHF. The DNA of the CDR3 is TGTGCCAGCAGCTTAGGTGTAGACAATCAGCCCCAGCATTTT.

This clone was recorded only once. The CDR3 nucleotides are TGTGCCACACATAACACCTCCGGGGAGCTGTTTTTT. Its translation: CATHNTSGELFF. This rearrangement joins TRBV10-3 to TRBJ2-2; D is undetermined. The CDR3 loop spans 12 amino acids. Germline V gene lookup returns CDR1 ENHRY and CDR2 SYGVKD. V was clipped by 10 bases and J by 6 bases, with 12 bases between them.

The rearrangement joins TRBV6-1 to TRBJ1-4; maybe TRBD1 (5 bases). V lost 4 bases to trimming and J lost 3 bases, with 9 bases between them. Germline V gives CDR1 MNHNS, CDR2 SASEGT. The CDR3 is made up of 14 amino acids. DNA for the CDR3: TGTGCCAGCAGTGGTCCGGGGGCTAATGAAAAACTGTTTTTT. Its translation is CASSGPGANEKLFF.

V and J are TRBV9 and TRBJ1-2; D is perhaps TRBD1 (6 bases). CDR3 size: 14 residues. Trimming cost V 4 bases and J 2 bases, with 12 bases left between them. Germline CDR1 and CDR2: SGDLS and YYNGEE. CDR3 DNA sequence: TGTGCCAGCAGCCCTGGGCAGGGGAACTATGGCTACACCTTC. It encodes CASSPGQGNYGYTF.

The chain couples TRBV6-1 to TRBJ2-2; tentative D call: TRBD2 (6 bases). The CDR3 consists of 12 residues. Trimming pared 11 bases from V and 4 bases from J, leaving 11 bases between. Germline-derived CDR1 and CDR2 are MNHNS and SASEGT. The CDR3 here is CAAGLITGELFF. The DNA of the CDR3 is TGTGCCGCGGGACTTATCACCGGGGAGCTGTTTTTT.

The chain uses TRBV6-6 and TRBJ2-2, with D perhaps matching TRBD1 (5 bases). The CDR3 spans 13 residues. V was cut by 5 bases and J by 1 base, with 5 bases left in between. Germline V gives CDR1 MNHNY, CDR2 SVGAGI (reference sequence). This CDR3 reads CASSDRNTGELFF. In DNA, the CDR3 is TGTGCCAGCAGTGACAGGAACACCGGGGAGCTGTTTTTT.

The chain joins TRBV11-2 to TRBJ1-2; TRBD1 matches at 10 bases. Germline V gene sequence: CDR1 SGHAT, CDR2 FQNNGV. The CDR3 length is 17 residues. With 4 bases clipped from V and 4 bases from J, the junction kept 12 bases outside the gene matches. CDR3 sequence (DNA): TGTGCCAGCAGCTCGAGCTCGGCGGACAGGGGGGGCTATGGCTACACCTTC. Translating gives CASSSSSADRGGYGYTF.

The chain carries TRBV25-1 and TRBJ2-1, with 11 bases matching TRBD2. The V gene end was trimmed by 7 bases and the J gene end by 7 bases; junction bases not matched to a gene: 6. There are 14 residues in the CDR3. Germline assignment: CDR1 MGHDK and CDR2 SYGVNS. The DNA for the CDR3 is TGTGCCAGCAATAGCGGGGGGGCCCGGAATGAGCAGTTCTTC. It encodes CASNSGGARNEQFF.

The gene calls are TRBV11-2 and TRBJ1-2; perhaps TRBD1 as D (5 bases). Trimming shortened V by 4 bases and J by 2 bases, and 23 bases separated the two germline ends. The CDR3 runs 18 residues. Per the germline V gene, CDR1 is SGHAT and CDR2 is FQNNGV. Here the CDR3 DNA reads TGTGCCAGCAGCTCCGTGAGGACACGGAATCTCCCAAACTATGGCTACACCTTC. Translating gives CASSSVRTRNLPNYGYTF.

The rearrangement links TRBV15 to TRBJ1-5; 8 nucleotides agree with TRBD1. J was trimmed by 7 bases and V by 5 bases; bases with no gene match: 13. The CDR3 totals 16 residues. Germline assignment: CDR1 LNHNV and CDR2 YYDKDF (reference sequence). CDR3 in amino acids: CATSVPRTGPFQPQHF. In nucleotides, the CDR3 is TGTGCCACCAGCGTACCCCGGACAGGGCCCTTCCAGCCCCAGCATTTT.

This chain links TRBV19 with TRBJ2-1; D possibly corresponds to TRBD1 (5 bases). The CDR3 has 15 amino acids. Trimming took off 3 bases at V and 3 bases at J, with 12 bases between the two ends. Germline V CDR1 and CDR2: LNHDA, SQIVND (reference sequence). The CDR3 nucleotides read TGTGCCAGTAGTATTATGACAGACAACTACAATGAGCAGTTCTTC. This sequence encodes CASSIMTDNYNEQFF.

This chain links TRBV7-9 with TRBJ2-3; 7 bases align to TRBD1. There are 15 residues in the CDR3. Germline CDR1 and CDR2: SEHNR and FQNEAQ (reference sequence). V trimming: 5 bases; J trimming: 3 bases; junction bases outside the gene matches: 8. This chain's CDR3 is CASSQRQGMTDTQYF. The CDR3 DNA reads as TGTGCCAGCAGCCAAAGACAGGGTATGACAGATACGCAGTATTTT.